Below are 10 T cell receptor beta chains sequenced from a single sample in a study of cytomegalovirus exposure and HLA in healthy donors. This PCR relied on a set of 60 Vbeta primers and 13 Jbeta primers. Only in-frame clones appear in the TCRdb table, and some are missing; sequencing was by immunoSEQ multiplex PCR. Of under 150,000 clones in the sample, around 77% were seen once. The sequenced material came from PBMCs. The receptor source for this set is a woman in her fifties or sixties in good health and CMV-seronegative.

This chain links TRBV28 with TRBJ2-1; maybe TRBD1 (5 bases). V was shortened by 5 bases and J by 0 bases, with 11 bases between the two germline ends. Looked up from germline, CDR1 is MDHEN and CDR2 is SYDVKM. CDR3 length: 15 amino acids. CDR3 DNA sequence: TGTGCCAGCAGTCTGACAGTGAGCTCCTACAATGAGCAGTTCTTC. Its translation: CASSLTVSSYNEQFF.

The chain couples TRBV15 to TRBJ2-7; TRBD2 agrees at 12 bases. Germline V gives CDR1 LNHNV, CDR2 YYDKDF (reference sequence). The trim removed 1 base at V and 0 bases at J, leaving 1 base unmatched. This CDR3 spans 16 amino acids. In DNA, the CDR3 is TGTGCCACCAGCAGAGTGACTAGCGGGAGCTCCTACGAGCAGTACTTC. This gives the protein CATSRVTSGSSYEQYF.

The rearrangement joins TRBV28 to TRBJ1-1; D remains unclear. Per the germline V gene, CDR1 is MDHEN and CDR2 is SYDVKM. CDR3 length: 12 amino acids. The V and J ends lost 5 bases and 4 bases respectively, with 8 bases between them. CDR3 DNA: TGTGCCAGCAGTCCCCCTATCACTGAAGCTTTCTTT. This translates into CASSPPITEAFF.

The chain combines TRBV9 with TRBJ2-3; TRBD2 matches at 7 bases. Germline V gene data show CDR1 as SGDLS and CDR2 as YYNGEE. The CDR3 is 15 amino acids. V trimming: 1 base; J trimming: 2 bases; junction bases outside the gene matches: 4. CDR3 in DNA: TGTGCCAGCAGCGTAATGGGACTACCCACAGATACGCAGTATTTT. Its protein product is CASSVMGLPTDTQYF. Based on the CDR3 plus reference TRBV9 and TRBJ2-3, the full variable domain is DSGVTQTPKHLITATGQRVTLRCSPRSGDLSVYWYQQSLDQGLQFLIQYYNGEERAKGNILERFSAQQFPDLHSELNLSSLELGDSALYFCASSVMGLPTDTQYFGPGTRLTVL.

J is TRBJ2-7 and V is TRBV6-1; D is possibly TRBD1 (5 bases). This CDR3 is built from 13 residues. From germline, CDR1 is MNHNS and CDR2 SASEGT. Between the trimmed V and J ends, which lost 2 bases and 7 bases, there was a span of 12 bases. The CDR3 spells CASSELRALEQYV. Written as DNA, the CDR3 is TGTGCCAGCAGTGAACTCAGGGCCCTGGAGCAGTACGTC.

The chain carries TRBV5-6 and TRBJ1-2; weak D call: TRBD1 (5 bases). Trimming removed 0 bases from V and 7 bases from J, with 16 bases in between. This CDR3 has 15 amino acids. Germline CDR1 and CDR2: SGHDT and YYEEEE. Written as DNA, the CDR3 is TGTGCCAGCAGCTTGGTAGCGCGGAGGGACTCTGGCTACACCTTC. Residues: CASSLVARRDSGYTF.

This clone was detected once. The V call is TRBV7-9, the J call TRBJ2-1, with D tentatively TRBD2 (6 bases). CDR1 is SEHNR, CDR2 FQNEAQ, per germline (reference sequence). CDR3 size: 16 residues. Trimming took off 8 bases at V and 0 bases at J, with 17 bases between the two ends. This chain's CDR3 is CASSGGGSGSYNEQFF. Here the CDR3 DNA reads TGTGCCAGCTCTGGTGGGGGGAGTGGCTCCTACAATGAGCAGTTCTTC.

The rearrangement joins TRBV7-3 to TRBJ2-2, with D uncertain. CDR1 and CDR2 from the germline V gene are SGHTA and FQGTGA. V was trimmed by 5 bases and J by 3 bases, leaving 4 bases between them. The CDR3 sequence is 12 residues long. The CDR3 DNA follows: TGTGCCAGCAGCCTTCACACCGGGGAGCTGTTTTTT. Amino acids: CASSLHTGELFF.

The V call is TRBV6-4, the J call TRBJ2-7; 8 bases match TRBD2. The J segment lost 1 base and the V segment lost 11 bases, leaving 13 bases of the junction unmatched. The CDR3 has 15 residues. CDR1 and CDR2 from the germline V gene are MRHNA and SNTAGT. In nucleotides, the CDR3 is TGTGCCCGGCCGGGCGGGAGGTTGAGATCCTACGAGCAGTACGTC. It translates to CARPGGRLRSYEQYV.

In its sample, this clone was seen a few times. The chain is built from TRBV23-1 and TRBJ2-3; 9 bases agree with TRBD1. TRBV23-1 is an open reading frame, and its role is uncertain. V shed 9 bases and J 2 bases; nucleotides not matched to a gene: 6. The CDR3 loop spans 14 amino acids. The CDR3 spells CARPNRGPTDTQYF. CDR3 coding DNA: TGCGCCAGACCCAACAGGGGGCCCACAGATACGCAGTATTTT.